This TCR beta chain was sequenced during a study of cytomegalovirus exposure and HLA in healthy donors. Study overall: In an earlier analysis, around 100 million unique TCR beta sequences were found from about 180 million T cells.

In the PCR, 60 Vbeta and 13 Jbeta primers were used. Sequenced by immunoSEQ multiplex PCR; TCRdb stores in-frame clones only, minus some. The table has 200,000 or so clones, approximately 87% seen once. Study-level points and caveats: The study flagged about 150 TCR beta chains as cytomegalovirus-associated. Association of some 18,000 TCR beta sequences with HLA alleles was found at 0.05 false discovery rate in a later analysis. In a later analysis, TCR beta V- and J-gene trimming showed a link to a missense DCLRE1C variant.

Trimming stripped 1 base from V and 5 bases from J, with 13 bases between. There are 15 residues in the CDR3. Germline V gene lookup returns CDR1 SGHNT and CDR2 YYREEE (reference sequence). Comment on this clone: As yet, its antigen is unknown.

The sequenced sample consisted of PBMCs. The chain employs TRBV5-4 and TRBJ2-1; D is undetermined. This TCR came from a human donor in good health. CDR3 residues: CASSLLAGENNEQFF. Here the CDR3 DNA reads TGTGCCAGCAGCTTGTTGGCAGGCGAAAACAATGAGCAGTTCTTC.